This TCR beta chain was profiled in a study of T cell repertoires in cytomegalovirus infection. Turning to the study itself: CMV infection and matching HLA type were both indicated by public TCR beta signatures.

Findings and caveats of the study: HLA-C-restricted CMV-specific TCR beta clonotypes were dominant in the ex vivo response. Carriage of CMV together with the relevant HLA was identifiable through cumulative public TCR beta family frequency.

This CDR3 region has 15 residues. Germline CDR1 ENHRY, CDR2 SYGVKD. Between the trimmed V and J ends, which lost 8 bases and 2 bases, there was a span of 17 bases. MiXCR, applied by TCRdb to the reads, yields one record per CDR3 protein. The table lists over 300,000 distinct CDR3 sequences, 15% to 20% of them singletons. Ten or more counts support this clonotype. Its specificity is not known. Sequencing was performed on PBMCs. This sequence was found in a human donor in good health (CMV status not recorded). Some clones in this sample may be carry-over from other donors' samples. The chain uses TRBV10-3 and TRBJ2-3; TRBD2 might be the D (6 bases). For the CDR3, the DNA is TGTGCCATCGGGCGGACGGAGGGACTCACAGATACGCAGTATTTT. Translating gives CAIGRTEGLTDTQYF.